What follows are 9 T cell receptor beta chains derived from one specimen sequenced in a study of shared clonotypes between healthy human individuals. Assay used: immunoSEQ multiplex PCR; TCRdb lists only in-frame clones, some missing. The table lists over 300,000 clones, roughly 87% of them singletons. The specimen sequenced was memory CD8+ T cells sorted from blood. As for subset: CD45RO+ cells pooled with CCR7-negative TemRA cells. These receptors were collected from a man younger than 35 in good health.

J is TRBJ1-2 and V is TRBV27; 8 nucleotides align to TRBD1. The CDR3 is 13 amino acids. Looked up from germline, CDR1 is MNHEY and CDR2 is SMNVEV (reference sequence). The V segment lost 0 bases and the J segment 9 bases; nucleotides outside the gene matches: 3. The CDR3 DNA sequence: TGTGCCAGCAGTTTATCGGGGGACAGGAGCTACACCTTC. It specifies CASSLSGDRSYTF.

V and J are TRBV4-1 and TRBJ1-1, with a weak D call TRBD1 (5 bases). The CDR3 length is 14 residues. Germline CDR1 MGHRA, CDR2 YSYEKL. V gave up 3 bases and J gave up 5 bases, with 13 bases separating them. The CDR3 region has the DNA TGCGCCAGCAGCCATGGGGGTCGAAGTACTGAAGCTTTCTTT. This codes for CASSHGGRSTEAFF.

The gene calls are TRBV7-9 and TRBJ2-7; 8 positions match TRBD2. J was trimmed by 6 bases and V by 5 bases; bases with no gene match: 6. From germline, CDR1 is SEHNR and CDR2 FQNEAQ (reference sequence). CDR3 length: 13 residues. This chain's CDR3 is CASSTTTSGEQYF. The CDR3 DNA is TGTGCCAGCAGCACCACCACTAGCGGCGAGCAGTACTTC.

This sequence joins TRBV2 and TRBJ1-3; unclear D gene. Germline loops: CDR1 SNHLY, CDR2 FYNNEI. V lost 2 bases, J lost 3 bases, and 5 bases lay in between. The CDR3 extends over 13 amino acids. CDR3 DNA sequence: TGTGCCAGCAGTGAATTCCTTGGAAACACCATATATTTT. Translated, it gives CASSEFLGNTIYF.

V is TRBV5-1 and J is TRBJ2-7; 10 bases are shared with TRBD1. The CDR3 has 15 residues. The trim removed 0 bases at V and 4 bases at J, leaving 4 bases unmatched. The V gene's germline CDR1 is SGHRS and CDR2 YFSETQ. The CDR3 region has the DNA TGCGCCAGCAGCTTGGCCGGGACAGGGGAGTACGAGCAGTACTTC. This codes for CASSLAGTGEYEQYF.

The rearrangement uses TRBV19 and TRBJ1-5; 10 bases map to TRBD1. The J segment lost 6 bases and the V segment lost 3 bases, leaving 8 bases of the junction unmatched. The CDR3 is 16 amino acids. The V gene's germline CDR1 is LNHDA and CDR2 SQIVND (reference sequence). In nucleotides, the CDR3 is TGTGCCAGTAGTATGACCGGGGGACAGGGGCCTCAGCCCCAGCATTTT. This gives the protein CASSMTGGQGPQPQHF. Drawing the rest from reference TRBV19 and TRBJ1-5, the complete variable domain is DGGITQSPKYLFRKEGQNVTLSCEQNLNHDAMYWYRQDPGQGLRLIYYSQIVNDFQKGDIAEGYSVSREKKESFPLTVTSAQKNPTAFYLCASSMTGGQGPQPQHFGDGTRLSIL.

The CDR3 region has the DNA TGCGCCAGCAGTGAGTCCGACAGGGTCGCCTACAATGAGCAGTTCTTC. Protein sequence: CASSESDRVAYNEQFF. The chain recombines TRBV10-1 with TRBJ2-1, with 7 bases that match TRBD1. The V gene's germline CDR1 is WNHNN and CDR2 SYGVQD (reference sequence). Trimming cost V 0 bases and J 2 bases; bases outside gene matches: 4. This CDR3 has 16 amino acids.

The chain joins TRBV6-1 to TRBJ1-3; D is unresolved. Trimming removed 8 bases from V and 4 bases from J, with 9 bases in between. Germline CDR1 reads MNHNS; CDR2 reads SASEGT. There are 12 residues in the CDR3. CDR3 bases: TGTGCCAGCTCGAGCGGAGGAAACACCATATATTTT. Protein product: CASSSGGNTIYF.

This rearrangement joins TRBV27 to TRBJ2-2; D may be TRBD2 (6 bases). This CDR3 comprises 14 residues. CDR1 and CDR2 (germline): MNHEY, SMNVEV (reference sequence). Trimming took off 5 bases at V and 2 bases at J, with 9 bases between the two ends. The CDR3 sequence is CASSLGLNTGELFF. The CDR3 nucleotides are TGTGCCAGCAGTCTGGGACTCAACACCGGGGAGCTGTTTTTT.